One sample yielded the 30 T cell receptor beta chains listed below, sequenced in a study of blood T cell repertoires in COVID-19. Clones were sequenced by immunoSEQ multiplex PCR, and TCRdb holds only the in-frame ones, with some missing. The sample has approximately 5,000 clones, 65% to 85% seen once; the top ten hold about 13%. The sequencing input was peripheral blood. These receptors all stem from a human donor in a cohort sampled during active COVID-19.

The chain couples TRBV19 to TRBJ2-2, with 7 bases matching TRBD2. The junction had 16 bases not matched to a gene; V was cut back by 7 bases and J by 5 bases. The CDR3 extends over 17 amino acids. Germline CDR1 LNHDA, CDR2 SQIVND (reference sequence). The CDR3 nucleotides read TGTGCCAGTATATTGTCGGGAGGACCTACTGAAACCGGGGAGCTGTTTTTT. Its translation is CASILSGGPTETGELFF.

This clone was detected once. Other DNA sequences within the sample encode an identical CDR3. DNA of the CDR3: TGTGCCTGGAGTCCTCCGCTAGTCGGGGCCTACGAGCAGTACTTC. Translating gives CAWSPPLVGAYEQYF. J is TRBJ2-7 and V is TRBV30, with D perhaps TRBD2 (5 bases). V lost 2 bases, J lost 2 bases, and 16 bases lay in between. Germline loops: CDR1 GTSNPN, CDR2 SVGIG (reference sequence). The CDR3 runs 15 residues.

The chain joins TRBV3-1 (or the pseudogene TRBV3-2) to TRBJ2-3; D may be TRBD1 (5 bases). The V end lost 10 bases, the J end lost 7 bases, and 24 bases lay between the germline ends. CDR1 LGHDT and CDR2 YNNKEL come from the germline V gene (reference sequence). This CDR3 has 15 amino acids. The CDR3 loop reads CATTGAWQGEYTQYF. DNA of the CDR3: TGTGCCACGACTGGGGCTTGGCAGGGTGAATATACGCAGTATTTT.

This rearrangement joins TRBV4-3 to TRBJ2-3; weak D call: TRBD2 (5 bases). Trimming removed 0 bases at V and 1 base at J, with 14 bases between. CDR1 is LGHNA, CDR2 YSLEER, per germline. The CDR3 is 17 residues long. Written as DNA, the CDR3 is TGCGCCAGCAGCCAAGACGCGGGCCCGTTTGGCACAGATACGCAGTATTTT. Its protein product is CASSQDAGPFGTDTQYF.

The V call is TRBV19, the J call TRBJ2-2, with 10 nucleotides matching TRBD2. The CDR3 spans 15 residues. V was clipped by 3 bases and J by 6 bases; unmatched bases: 4. The germline gives CDR1 LNHDA, CDR2 SQIVND (reference sequence). CDR3 protein: CASSMRAGGPGELFF. The CDR3 nucleotides are TGTGCCAGTAGTATGAGAGCGGGAGGGCCCGGGGAGCTGTTTTTT.

The genes are TRBV28 and TRBJ1-1; D remains unclear. With 0 bases removed from V and 6 bases from J, the gap between germline ends came to 11 bases. The CDR3 contains 14 residues. Germline CDR1 and CDR2: MDHEN and SYDVKM. DNA for the CDR3: TGTGCCAGCAGTTTATGGCGGGGAGGACCTGAAGCTTTCTTT. This codes for CASSLWRGGPEAFF.

This clone was detected once. The gene calls are TRBV7-9 and TRBJ1-6; D uncertain. The germline V gene encodes CDR1 SEHNR and CDR2 FQNEAQ (reference sequence). The CDR3 is 14 residues long. The germline V and J ends were trimmed by 3 bases and 9 bases, with 12 bases remaining between them. The CDR3 here is CASSLEAGVSPLHF. As DNA, the CDR3 is TGTGCCAGCAGCTTGGAGGCCGGGGTTTCACCCCTCCACTTT.

The chain has TRBV9 and TRBJ2-1; 9 nucleotides line up with TRBD2. V lost 3 bases and J lost 0; bases outside the gene matches: 4. The CDR3 contains 16 residues. In germline, CDR1 is SGDLS, CDR2 YYNGEE. The CDR3 coding sequence is TGTGCCAGCAGCGGGCCGGGACTAGCCTCCTACAATGAGCAGTTCTTC. Encoded protein: CASSGPGLASYNEQFF.

The genes are TRBV6-5 and TRBJ2-5; D is uncertain. Trimming removed 8 bases from V and 5 bases from J, with 9 bases in between. In germline, CDR1 is MNHEY, CDR2 SVGAGI. The CDR3 sequence is 11 residues long. CDR3 in amino acids: CASGLVETQYF. The CDR3 bases are TGTGCCAGCGGCCTTGTGGAGACCCAGTACTTC.

The chain recombines TRBV2 with TRBJ2-5; 8 nucleotides align to TRBD2. CDR1 and CDR2 (germline): SNHLY, FYNNEI. The CDR3 covers 12 residues. Trimming removed 6 bases from V and 5 bases from J; junction bases left unmatched: 2. This CDR3 reads CASRGLGETQYF. In nucleotides, the CDR3 is TGTGCCAGCAGGGGACTAGGGGAGACCCAGTACTTC.

CDR3 nucleotide sequence: TGTGCCAGCAGCTTTAAAGGAGGGAACACTGAAGCTTTCTTT. Translating it yields CASSFKGGNTEAFF. The chain carries TRBV7-2 and TRBJ1-1; D is uncertain. CDR3 length: 14 amino acids. Per the germline V gene, CDR1 is SGHTA and CDR2 is FQGNSA. V lost 3 bases and J 1 base, leaving 9 bases between the germline ends.

CDR3 protein: CASSSTRTAEAFF. The CDR3 DNA reads as TGTGCCAGCAGCTCGACCCGGACAGCTGAAGCTTTCTTT. V is TRBV11-3 and J is TRBJ1-1; the D gene is possibly TRBD1 (6 bases). Trimming stripped 4 bases from V and 6 bases from J, with 12 bases between. In germline, CDR1 is SGHNT, CDR2 YENEEA. There are 13 residues in the CDR3.

This clone has only one observation. The rearrangement joins TRBV11-1 to TRBJ1-1, with 7 bases fitting TRBD1. V trimming: 2 bases; J trimming: 0 bases; junction bases outside the gene matches: 3. This CDR3 is 15 amino acids long. Germline CDR1 SGHAT, CDR2 FQDESV (reference sequence). This CDR3 reads CASSLQGGLNTEAFF. Written as DNA, the CDR3 is TGTGCCAGCAGCTTACAGGGGGGCCTGAACACTGAAGCTTTCTTT.

The rearrangement uses TRBV24-1 and TRBJ2-1, with unresolved D. CDR3 length: 13 amino acids. V lost 4 bases and J 6 bases, leaving 9 bases between the germline ends. In germline, CDR1 is KGHDR, CDR2 SFDVKD. The CDR3 here is CATSDREPNEQFF. DNA of the CDR3: TGTGCCACCAGTGACCGTGAGCCCAATGAGCAGTTCTTC.

This chain joins TRBV28 and TRBJ2-3; no firm D call. Germline CDR1 and CDR2: MDHEN and SYDVKM. V dropped 6 bases and J dropped 8 bases, with 12 bases sitting between them. The CDR3 covers 12 residues. The CDR3 sequence is CASSLRRGTQYF. The CDR3 DNA reads as TGTGCCAGCAGCCTCCGCCGCGGTACGCAGTATTTT.

The chain joins TRBV4-2 to TRBJ2-7; 11 positions match TRBD2. The CDR3 sequence is 20 residues long. The germline V gene encodes CDR1 LGHNA and CDR2 YNFKEQ. V shed 0 bases and J 0 bases; nucleotides not matched to a gene: 13. In DNA form, the CDR3 reads TGTGCCAGCAGCCAAGATTCCCTAGTGACTAGCGGGACCTACTCCTACGAGCAGTACTTC. Its protein is CASSQDSLVTSGTYSYEQYF.

V gene TRBV9 combines with J gene TRBJ1-1; the D is unclear. The V and J ends lost 3 bases and 1 base respectively, with 16 bases between them. The CDR3 contains 16 residues. Per the germline V gene, CDR1 is SGDLS and CDR2 is YYNGEE. The DNA for the CDR3 is TGTGCCAGCAGCGGAGGGCCGTCCTCGGCGAACACTGAAGCTTTCTTT. Protein product: CASSGGPSSANTEAFF. The full variable domain, completed using reference TRBV9 and TRBJ1-1, is DSGVTQTPKHLITATGQRVTLRCSPRSGDLSVYWYQQSLDQGLQFLIQYYNGEERAKGNILERFSAQQFPDLHSELNLSSLELGDSALYFCASSGGPSSANTEAFFGQGTRLTVV.

The chain recombines TRBV5-6 with TRBJ2-7; TRBD1 matches at 7 bases. Trimming cost V 4 bases and J 3 bases; bases outside gene matches: 7. The CDR3 sequence is 14 residues long. Looked up from germline, CDR1 is SGHDT and CDR2 is YYEEEE. The CDR3 bases are TGTGCCAGCAGCGTGGACAGGCGTTACTACGAGCAGTACTTC. It is translated as CASSVDRRYYEQYF.

The rearrangement joins TRBV7-2 to TRBJ2-5, with 7 bases identical to TRBD2. V trimming: 4 bases; J trimming: 4 bases; junction bases outside the gene matches: 6. This CDR3 region has 14 residues. The germline V gene encodes CDR1 SGHTA and CDR2 FQGNSA. The CDR3 DNA reads TGTGCCAGCAGCTCCCCGACTAGCCCAGAGACCCAGTACTTC. Translated, it gives CASSSPTSPETQYF.

The chain has TRBV7-3 and TRBJ2-1, with a weak D call TRBD2 (5 bases). Trimming cost V 3 bases and J 6 bases, with 9 bases left between them. Germline V CDR1 and CDR2: SGHTA, FQGTGA. This CDR3 comprises 13 residues. The CDR3 coding sequence is TGTGCCAGCAGCTTTGGGCTAGCCAATGAGCAGTTCTTC. Its protein product is CASSFGLANEQFF.

The chain links TRBV5-1 to TRBJ1-6; 7 positions match TRBD1. Germline values: CDR1 SGHRS, CDR2 YFSETQ. V dropped 2 bases and J dropped 6; count of bases not matched to a gene: 2. This CDR3 contains 14 residues. In DNA form, the CDR3 reads TGCGCCAGCAGCTTCAGACAGGGTAATTCACCCCTCCACTTT. This encodes CASSFRQGNSPLHF.

The rearrangement uses TRBV24-1 and TRBJ2-5; TRBD2 is a possible D gene (6 bases). The CDR3 has 14 amino acids. Germline V CDR1 and CDR2: KGHDR, SFDVKD. Trimming removed 7 bases from V and 4 bases from J, with 15 bases in between. CDR3 region: CATSQGGAGETQYF. CDR3 in DNA: TGTGCCACCAGCCAGGGCGGGGCTGGAGAGACCCAGTACTTC.

The genes are TRBV9 and TRBJ1-2, with a weak D call TRBD1 (5 bases). Trimming shortened V by 0 bases and J by 8 bases, and 17 bases separated the two germline ends. The CDR3 totals 15 residues. Germline CDR1 SGDLS, CDR2 YYNGEE. CDR3 DNA sequence: TGTGCCAGCAGCGTAGGAGGGAGGGGAGTGCGGGGCTACACCTTC. This encodes CASSVGGRGVRGYTF.

This clone occurred once. V gene TRBV7-9 combines with J gene TRBJ2-3; D ambiguous. CDR1 and CDR2 from the germline V gene are SEHNR and FQNEAQ (reference sequence). With 5 bases removed from V and 9 bases from J, the gap between germline ends came to 12 bases. There are 12 residues in the CDR3. The CDR3 DNA reads TGTGCCAGCAGCACTTATCCGGTCACGCAGTATTTT. Protein: CASSTYPVTQYF.

This clone was picked up one time. The chain uses TRBV6-2 or TRBV6-3 and TRBJ1-5, with 7 nucleotides matching TRBD1. The germline CDR1 and CDR2 sequences are MNHEY and SVGEGT. The CDR3 has 16 residues. The V gene end was trimmed by 0 bases and the J gene end by 4 bases; junction bases not matched to a gene: 6. The CDR3 spells CASSYSSQGDNQPQHF. DNA for the CDR3: TGTGCCAGCAGTTACTCTTCCCAGGGGGATAATCAGCCCCAGCATTTT.

The chain couples TRBV30 to TRBJ2-7, with 8 bases identical to TRBD1. The CDR3 sequence is 14 residues long. Germline CDR1 is GTSNPN and CDR2 is SVGIG (reference sequence). V shed 4 bases and J 3 bases; nucleotides not matched to a gene: 8. The CDR3 loop is CAWTPDRGGYEQYF. CDR3 nucleotide sequence: TGTGCCTGGACTCCCGACAGGGGAGGCTACGAGCAGTACTTC.

This chain joins TRBV6-2 or TRBV6-3 and TRBJ2-1; 7 nucleotides align to TRBD1. The CDR3 sequence is 14 residues long. Germline V CDR1 and CDR2: MNHEY, SVGEGT. The ends lost 4 bases at V and 9 bases at J; junction bases unmatched: 9. CDR3: CASSFTGEVGEQFF. The CDR3 DNA reads TGTGCCAGCAGTTTTACAGGGGAAGTAGGTGAGCAGTTCTTC.

This clone was seen a few times. The V gene is TRBV7-9, the J gene TRBJ2-1, with 12 bases aligning to TRBD2. The junction had 14 bases not matched to a gene; V was cut back by 5 bases and J by 9 bases. Looked up from germline, CDR1 is SEHNR and CDR2 is FQNEAQ (reference sequence). The CDR3 totals 17 residues. The CDR3 protein is CASSPPFRLAGGPEQFF. The CDR3 bases are TGTGCCAGCAGCCCCCCATTTCGCCTAGCGGGAGGGCCTGAGCAGTTCTTC. Together with reference TRBV7-9 and TRBJ2-1, the CDR3 gives the full variable domain: DTGVSQNPRHKITKRGQNVTFRCDPISEHNRLYWYRQTLGQGPEFLTYFQNEAQLEKSRLLSDRFSAERPKGSFSTLEIQRTEQGDSAMYLCASSPPFRLAGGPEQFFGPGTRLTVL.

The rearrangement links TRBV24-1 to TRBJ1-1; tentatively, D is TRBD1 (5 bases). The CDR3 loop spans 15 amino acids. V was pared by 3 bases and J by 1 base, with 11 bases between. The V gene's germline CDR1 is KGHDR and CDR2 SFDVKD. The CDR3 DNA sequence: TGTGCCACCAGTGATCCCCGACAGCCGAACACTGAAGCTTTCTTT. This sequence encodes CATSDPRQPNTEAFF.

This clone was observed once. The chain is built from TRBV2 and TRBJ2-1; the match to TRBD2 covers 8 bases. V shed 6 bases and J 7 bases; nucleotides not matched to a gene: 8. The CDR3 is 14 residues long. The germline V gene has CDR1 SNHLY and CDR2 FYNNEI. The CDR3, as DNA: TGTGCCAGCAGAGCGGGGGAGGGTGGAAATGAGCAGTTCTTC. Translating it yields CASRAGEGGNEQFF.